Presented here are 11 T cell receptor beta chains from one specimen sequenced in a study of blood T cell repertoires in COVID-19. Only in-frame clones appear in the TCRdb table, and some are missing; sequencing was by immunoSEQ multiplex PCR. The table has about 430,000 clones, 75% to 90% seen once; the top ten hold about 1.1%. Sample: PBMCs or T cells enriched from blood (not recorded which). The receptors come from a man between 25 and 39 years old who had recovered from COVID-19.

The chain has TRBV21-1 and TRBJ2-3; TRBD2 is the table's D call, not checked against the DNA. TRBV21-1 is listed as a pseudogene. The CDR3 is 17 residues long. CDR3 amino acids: CASSKNTSGRLTDTQYF. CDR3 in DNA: TGTGCCAGCAGCAAAAACACTAGCGGGAGGTTGACAGATACGCAGTATTTT.

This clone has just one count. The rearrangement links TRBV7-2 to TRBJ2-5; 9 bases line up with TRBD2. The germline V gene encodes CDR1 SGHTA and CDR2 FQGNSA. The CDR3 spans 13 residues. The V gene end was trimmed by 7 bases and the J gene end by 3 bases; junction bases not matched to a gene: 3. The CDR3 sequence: CASKTSGEETQYF. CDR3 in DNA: TGTGCCAGCAAGACTAGCGGAGAAGAGACCCAGTACTTC.

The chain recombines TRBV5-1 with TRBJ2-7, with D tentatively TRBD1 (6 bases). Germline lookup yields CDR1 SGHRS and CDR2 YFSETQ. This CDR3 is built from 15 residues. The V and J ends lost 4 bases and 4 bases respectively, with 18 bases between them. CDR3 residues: CASSLSTGWWYEQYF. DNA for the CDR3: TGCGCCAGCAGCCTTTCAACAGGGTGGTGGTACGAGCAGTACTTC.

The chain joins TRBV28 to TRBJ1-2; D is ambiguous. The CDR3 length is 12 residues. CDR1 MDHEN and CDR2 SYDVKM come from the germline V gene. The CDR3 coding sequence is TGTGTCGCCTCACTCGGTCCCCGCAGCTACACCTTC. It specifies CVASLGPRSYTF.

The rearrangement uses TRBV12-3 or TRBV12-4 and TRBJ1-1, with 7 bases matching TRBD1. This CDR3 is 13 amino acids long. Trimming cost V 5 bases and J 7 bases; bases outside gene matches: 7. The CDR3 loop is CASSNRDSNEAFF. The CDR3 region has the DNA TGTGCCAGCAGTAACCGGGACAGTAATGAAGCTTTCTTT.

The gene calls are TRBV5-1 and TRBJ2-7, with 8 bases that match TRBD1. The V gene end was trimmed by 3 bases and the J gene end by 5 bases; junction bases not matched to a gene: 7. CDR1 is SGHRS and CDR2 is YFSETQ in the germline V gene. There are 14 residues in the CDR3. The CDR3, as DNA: TGCGCCAGCAGCTCGCCGACAGGGGCCAACGAGCAGTACTTC. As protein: CASSSPTGANEQYF.

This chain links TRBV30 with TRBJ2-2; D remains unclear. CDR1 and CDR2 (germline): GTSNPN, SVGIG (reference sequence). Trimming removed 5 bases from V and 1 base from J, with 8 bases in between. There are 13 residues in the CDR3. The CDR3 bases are TGTGCCTGGTCCCCCAGGAACACCGGGGAGCTGTTTTTT. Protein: CAWSPRNTGELFF. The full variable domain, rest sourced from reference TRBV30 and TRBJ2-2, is SQTIHQWPATLVQPVGSPLSLECTVEGTSNPNLYWYRQAAGRGLQLLFYSVGIGQISSEVPQNLSASRPQDRQFILSSKKLLLSDSGFYLCAWSPRNTGELFFGEGSRLTVL.

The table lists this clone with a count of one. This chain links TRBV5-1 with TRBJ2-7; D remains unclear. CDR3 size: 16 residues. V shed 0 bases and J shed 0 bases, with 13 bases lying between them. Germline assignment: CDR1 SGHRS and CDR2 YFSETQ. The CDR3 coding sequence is TGCGCCAGCAGCTTGGCCCCCCCAGGTGTCTCCTACGAGCAGTACTTC. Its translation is CASSLAPPGVSYEQYF.

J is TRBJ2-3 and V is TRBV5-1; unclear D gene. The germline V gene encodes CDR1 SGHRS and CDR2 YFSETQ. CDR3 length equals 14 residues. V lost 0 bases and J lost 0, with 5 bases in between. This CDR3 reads CASSLDKSTDTQYF. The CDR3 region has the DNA TGCGCCAGCAGCTTGGACAAAAGCACAGATACGCAGTATTTT.

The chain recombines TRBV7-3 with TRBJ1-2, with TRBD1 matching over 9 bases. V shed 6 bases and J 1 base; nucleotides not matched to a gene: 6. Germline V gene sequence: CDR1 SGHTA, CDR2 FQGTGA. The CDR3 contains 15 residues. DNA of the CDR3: TGTGCCAGCAGTCCGGGACAGGGAGTTAACTATGGCTACACCTTC. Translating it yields CASSPGQGVNYGYTF.

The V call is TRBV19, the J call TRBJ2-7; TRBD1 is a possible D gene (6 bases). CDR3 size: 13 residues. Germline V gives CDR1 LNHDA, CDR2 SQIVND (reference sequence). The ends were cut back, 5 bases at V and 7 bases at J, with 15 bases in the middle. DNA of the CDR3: TGTGCCAGTAGTGCGCAGTACAGGGTTGAGCAGTACTTC. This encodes CASSAQYRVEQYF.